These T cell receptor beta chains were read from a single sample in a study of cytomegalovirus exposure and HLA in healthy donors. The assay was immunoSEQ multiplex PCR, and TCRdb's table has in-frame clones only and misses some. The data hold about 130,000 clones, with under 90% observed a single time. The sequenced sample was PBMCs. The receptors here all came from a woman aged 40 to 50 in good health and CMV-seronegative. Each CDR3 is given with its conserved first and last residue. Each record gives: D gene, J gene, V gene, clone size, CDR3 DNA, CDR3 protein. A D gene is named only where the DNA matches it firmly. Some rows mark clone size as missing; the rest say once, few, many or name a class of expanded clone.

D: -
J: TRBJ1-3
V: TRBV4-1
size: -
DNA: TGCGCCAGCAGCCAAGAGGCGGGGGGGCCTGGAAACACCATATATTTT
CDR3: CASSQEAGGPGNTIYF

D: -
J: TRBJ1-2
V: TRBV18
size: -
DNA: TGTGCCAGCTCACCAGGCGGTTTGGGGGGAGTATACGGCTACACCTTC
CDR3: CASSPGGLGGVYGYTF

D: TRBD1
J: TRBJ1-1
V: TRBV11-2
size: -
DNA: TGTGCCAGCAGCTTGACAGGGGCTGGTGGGAACACTGAAGCTTTCTTT
CDR3: CASSLTGAGGNTEAFF

D: TRBD1
J: TRBJ1-1
V: TRBV5-1
size: -
DNA: TGCGCCAGCAGCATTGGAGCAGGGGGGAACACTGAAGCTTTCTTT
CDR3: CASSIGAGGNTEAFF

D: TRBD2
J: TRBJ2-5
V: TRBV4-1
size: -
DNA: TGCGCCAGCAGCCATCACTCACTAGCGAGACAAGAGACCCAGTACTTC
CDR3: CASSHHSLARQETQYF

D: -
J: TRBJ1-5
V: TRBV19
size: -
DNA: TGTGCCAGTAGTATGGCTACGAGGGGCAATCAGCCCCAGCATTTT
CDR3: CASSMATRGNQPQHF

D: -
J: TRBJ2-3
V: TRBV7-9
size: -
DNA: TGTGCCAGCAGCTTAGGGGACATCCTCACAGATACGCAGTATTTT
CDR3: CASSLGDILTDTQYF

D: TRBD1
J: TRBJ2-2
V: TRBV7-6
size: -
DNA: TGTGCCAGCAGGATCATGACAGGGGTCACCGGGGAGCTGTTTTTT
CDR3: CASRIMTGVTGELFF

D: TRBD2
J: TRBJ2-3
V: TRBV14
size: -
DNA: TGTGCCAGCAGCCAAGTACTAGCGGGCTCCACAGATACGCAGTATTTT
CDR3: CASSQVLAGSTDTQYF

D: TRBD1
J: TRBJ1-5
V: TRBV5-6
size: few
DNA: TGTGCCAGCAGCCTGGGACAGAGCAATCAGCCCCAGCATTTT
CDR3: CASSLGQSNQPQHF

D: TRBD2
J: TRBJ2-1
V: TRBV14
size: -
DNA: TGTGCCAGCAGCCAAAGGTGGACTAGCGGGAGGAGATGGGAGCAGTTCTTC
CDR3: CASSQRWTSGRRWEQFF

D: TRBD1
J: TRBJ1-1
V: TRBV29-1
size: -
DNA: TGCAGGGTGACAGGGGACGGCACTGAAGCTTTCTTT
CDR3: CRVTGDGTEAFF

D: -
J: TRBJ1-1
V: TRBV7-2
size: -
DNA: TGTGCCAGCAGCTTAATTACCGGAGCTTTCTTT
CDR3: CASSLITGAFF

D: TRBD1
J: TRBJ2-1
V: TRBV29-1
size: -
DNA: TGCAGCGTTGAAGTGGGACAGGGGGCAGGTGAGCAGTTCTTC
CDR3: CSVEVGQGAGEQFF

D: TRBD2
J: TRBJ2-1
V: TRBV6-1
size: -
DNA: TGTGCCAGCAGTGAAGCGGGCGGGAGGAACCTAAGGAATGAGCAGTTCTTC
CDR3: CASSEAGGRNLRNEQFF

D: -
J: TRBJ1-1
V: TRBV6-1
size: few
DNA: TGTGCCAGCAGACCCACACAACAATCGAACACTGAAGCTTTCTTT
CDR3: CASRPTQQSNTEAFF

D: -
J: TRBJ2-7
V: TRBV6-1
size: -
DNA: TGTGCCAGCAGTGAAGCAAGTGCGGGGGCCGGTTACGAGCAGTACTTC
CDR3: CASSEASAGAGYEQYF

D: -
J: TRBJ2-7
V: TRBV4-3
size: once
DNA: TGCGCCAGCAGCCAAGATCCGGGGTGGCAGGCCCAATACTTC
CDR3: CASSQDPGWQAQYF

D: TRBD2
J: TRBJ2-3
V: TRBV12-5
size: -
DNA: TGTGCTAGTGGAGGACGGGGGGGCCCCCCAGATACGCAGTATTTT
CDR3: CASGGRGGPPDTQYF

D: -
J: TRBJ2-7
V: TRBV6-5
size: once
DNA: TGTGCCAGCGAGGGGGGGGACTCCTACGAGCAGTACTTC
CDR3: CASEGGDSYEQYF

D: -
J: TRBJ1-1
V: TRBV7-3
size: -
DNA: TGTGCCAGCAGCCCAATGGGCAGGCCGATGAACACTGAAGCTTTCTTT
CDR3: CASSPMGRPMNTEAFF

D: -
J: TRBJ2-5
V: TRBV6-1
size: -
DNA: TGTGCCAGCAGTGAAGGGCAGTTGTACCAAGAGACCCAGTACTTC
CDR3: CASSEGQLYQETQYF

D: -
J: TRBJ2-5
V: TRBV21-1
size: -
DNA: TGTGCCAGCTCGACGTTGGGGACCGGGACAGAGAGAGAGACCCAGTACTTC
CDR3: CASSTLGTGTERETQYF

D: TRBD2
J: TRBJ2-1
V: TRBV11-3
size: -
DNA: TGTGCCAGCAGCCCAAGGGGACTAGCGGGAGCTGAGCAGTTCTTC
CDR3: CASSPRGLAGAEQFF

D: -
J: TRBJ2-7
V: TRBV7-9
size: -
DNA: TGTGCCAGCAGCGCACCGGACAGAGCCTACGAGCAGTACTTC
CDR3: CASSAPDRAYEQYF

D: -
J: TRBJ1-3
V: TRBV6-6
size: -
DNA: TGTGCCAGCAAGAGAAAGGGGATCTCTGGAAACACCATATATTTT
CDR3: CASKRKGISGNTIYF

D: -
J: TRBJ1-1
V: TRBV5-1
size: -
DNA: TGCGCCAGCAGCTTGGGATCCAGGACTCCGAACACTGAAGCTTTCTTT
CDR3: CASSLGSRTPNTEAFF

D: -
J: TRBJ1-1
V: TRBV28
size: -
DNA: TGTGCCAGCAGTGCACCCGGGATTTTGAACACTGAAGCTTTCTTT
CDR3: CASSAPGILNTEAFF

D: TRBD2
J: TRBJ2-1
V: TRBV9
size: -
DNA: TGTGCCAGCAGCCCCTTTAGCGGGAGCGGTCACAATGAGCAGTTCTTC
CDR3: CASSPFSGSGHNEQFF

D: -
J: TRBJ1-3
V: TRBV9
size: -
DNA: TGTGCCAGCAGCCCCCGTCCGGAGGACTCTGGAAACACCATATATTTT
CDR3: CASSPRPEDSGNTIYF

D: -
J: TRBJ1-6
V: TRBV10-1
size: -
DNA: TGCGCCAGCAGTGACCCGGACAAAAATTCACCCCTCCACTTT
CDR3: CASSDPDKNSPLHF